The 20 T cell receptor beta chains below were found in one sample sequenced in a study of T cells in localized non-small cell lung cancer. Here immunoSEQ multiplex PCR was the method, and the copy in TCRdb shows in-frame clones only, minus some. The sample includes 20,000 to 25,000 clones, roughly nine tenths of them seen just once. The sequenced sample was peripheral blood, obtained before any cancer treatment. The receptors were sampled from a male donor aged 60 or over with stage I squamous cell lung carcinoma.

This rearrangement joins TRBV10-1 to TRBJ2-1, with D maybe TRBD2 (5 bases). Germline CDR1 WNHNN, CDR2 SYGVQD (reference sequence). V dropped 6 bases and J dropped 10 bases, with 19 bases sitting between them. The CDR3 consists of 14 residues. CDR3 nucleotides: TGCGCCAGCAGCCGGAGCGGAAGAACGGGAGAGCAGTTCTTC. Encoded protein: CASSRSGRTGEQFF.

This clone was seen once. This chain connects TRBV28 to TRBJ1-5; 9 bases agree with TRBD1. This CDR3 has 14 amino acids. The J segment lost 6 bases and the V segment lost 6 bases, leaving 6 bases of the junction unmatched. Germline V gene lookup returns CDR1 MDHEN and CDR2 SYDVKM. CDR3 amino acids: CASRSGTGFQPQHF. The CDR3 DNA follows: TGTGCCAGCAGGTCCGGGACAGGGTTTCAGCCCCAGCATTTT.

CDR3 sequence reads: CASSRNSGNQETQYF. For the CDR3, the DNA is TGTGCCAGCAGTCGTAATAGCGGGAACCAAGAGACCCAGTACTTC. The chain uses TRBV2 and TRBJ2-5, with 8 bases lining up with TRBD2. The length of the CDR3 is 15 residues. Looked up from germline, CDR1 is SNHLY and CDR2 is FYNNEI. The V gene end was trimmed by 5 bases and the J gene end by 0 bases; junction bases not matched to a gene: 5.

This sequence joins TRBV12-5 and TRBJ2-1, with D maybe TRBD1 (6 bases). The germline gives CDR1 LGHNT, CDR2 FRNRAP. The ends were cut back, 3 bases at V and 8 bases at J, with 14 bases in the middle. This CDR3 is 14 amino acids long. CDR3 DNA sequence: TGTGCTAGTGGTTTTGGACAGTTGGGGGATGAGCAGTTCTTC. Amino acid sequence: CASGFGQLGDEQFF.

This chain joins TRBV6-5 and TRBJ1-4, with D hard to call. Trimming left V 4 bases short and J 0 bases short, with 12 bases between. Germline-derived CDR1 and CDR2 are MNHEY and SVGAGI. The CDR3 totals 16 residues. The CDR3 region has the DNA TGTGCCAGCAGTTTCCGGCCAGGCGCAACTAATGAAAAACTGTTTTTT. This sequence encodes CASSFRPGATNEKLFF.

The chain recombines TRBV7-2 with TRBJ2-7; TRBD2 is a possible D gene (5 bases). V was trimmed by 1 base and J by 1 base, leaving 11 bases between them. The CDR3 extends over 15 amino acids. CDR1 and CDR2 from the germline V gene are SGHTA and FQGNSA. CDR3 sequence: CASSLVGAYSYEQYF. The DNA for the CDR3 is TGTGCCAGCAGCTTAGTGGGAGCGTATTCCTACGAGCAGTACTTC.

The V call is TRBV5-1, the J call TRBJ2-1, with D unresolved. Trimming stripped 4 bases from V and 9 bases from J, with 11 bases between. The V gene's germline CDR1 is SGHRS and CDR2 YFSETQ. CDR3 length: 12 amino acids. Written as DNA, the CDR3 is TGCGCCAGCAGCCCCGAAGGAAGTGAGCAGTTCTTC. It encodes CASSPEGSEQFF.

The chain combines TRBV7-3 with TRBJ1-6; 7 bases are shared with TRBD1. Germline assignment: CDR1 SGHTA and CDR2 FQGTGA. The V and J ends lost 3 bases and 8 bases, in that order; junction bases with no gene match: 1. The CDR3 runs 13 residues. CDR3 DNA sequence: TGTGCCAGCAGCTTCACAGGGGATTCACCCCTCCACTTT. This sequence encodes CASSFTGDSPLHF.

V gene TRBV7-2 combines with J gene TRBJ1-4, with a possible D match to TRBD1 (5 bases). In germline, CDR1 is SGHTA, CDR2 FQGNSA. The length of the CDR3 is 14 residues. V was pared by 5 bases and J by 5 bases, with 12 bases between. Here the CDR3 reads CASSVDSINEKLFF. DNA of the CDR3: TGTGCCAGCAGCGTCGACAGTATAAATGAAAAACTGTTTTTT.

The chain combines TRBV21-1 with TRBJ2-5. TRBV21-1 is annotated as a pseudogene. This CDR3 has 12 amino acids. The CDR3 spells CASSTGSGPQYF. As DNA, the CDR3 is TGTGCCAGCAGCACCGGCTCCGGTCCCCAGTACTTC.

The chain uses TRBV6-5 and TRBJ1-2, with 7 bases matching TRBD1. Germline CDR1 and CDR2: MNHEY and SVGAGI. The CDR3 totals 11 residues. The trim removed 6 bases at V and 7 bases at J, leaving 2 bases unmatched. In nucleotides, the CDR3 is TGTGCCAGCAGACAGGGGTCTGGCTACACCTTC. It codes for CASRQGSGYTF.

This CDR3 is CASSAAGAYPDIQYF. CDR3 nucleotide sequence: TGTGCCAGCAGTGCGGCCGGGGCCTACCCCGACATTCAGTACTTC. The rearrangement joins TRBV6-5 to TRBJ2-4, with D perhaps given as TRBD1 or TRBD2 (5 bases each). The CDR3 covers 15 residues. Germline assignment: CDR1 MNHEY and CDR2 SVGAGI. V was trimmed by 5 bases and J by 8 bases, leaving 19 bases between them.

This clone came up once. The V and J genes are TRBV6-5 and TRBJ2-2; D is unclear. Between the trimmed V and J ends, which lost 7 bases and 0 bases, there was a span of 6 bases. The germline CDR1 and CDR2 sequences are MNHEY and SVGAGI. The CDR3 has 13 residues. The DNA of the CDR3 is TGTGCCAGCAAGCTAACGAACACCGGGGAGCTGTTTTTT. This sequence encodes CASKLTNTGELFF.

The chain combines TRBV5-1 with TRBJ1-2; 7 bases line up with TRBD1. The CDR3 runs to 16 residues. Germline assignment: CDR1 SGHRS and CDR2 YFSETQ. Trimming removed 1 base from V and 8 bases from J; junction bases left unmatched: 14. The CDR3 protein is CASSLQGGGNLSGYTF. CDR3 bases: TGCGCCAGCAGCTTGCAAGGGGGCGGCAATTTGAGCGGCTACACCTTC.

This clone was seen just once. The rearrangement joins TRBV18 to TRBJ1-2; D not certain. Germline V gives CDR1 KGHSH, CDR2 LQKENI. The germline V and J ends were trimmed by 3 bases and 3 bases, with 11 bases remaining between them. The CDR3 is 14 residues long. The CDR3 DNA reads as TGTGCCAGCTCACCCAATCCACGAGACTATGGCTACACCTTC. Its translation: CASSPNPRDYGYTF.

V gene TRBV7-5 combines with J gene TRBJ1-5; the tabulated D call, TRBD1, remains unverified against the DNA. TRBV7-5 is given as a pseudogene. The CDR3 is 17 residues long. Here the CDR3 DNA reads TGTGCCAGAAGCTTACCCTCCAGACAGGTGAGGAGTCAGCCCCAGCATTTT. Amino acids: CARSLPSRQVRSQPQHF.

This chain links TRBV5-1 with TRBJ1-6; D gene uncertain. The CDR3 length is 16 residues. Trimming took off 0 bases at V and 3 bases at J, with 10 bases between the two ends. CDR1 is SGHRS, CDR2 YFSETQ, per germline. The CDR3 region is CASSLGVRSYNSPLHF. The CDR3 DNA reads as TGCGCCAGCAGCTTGGGAGTCAGGAGCTATAATTCACCCCTCCACTTT.

V and J are TRBV7-9 and TRBJ1-1; 7 positions match TRBD1. This CDR3 contains 16 residues. CDR1 is SEHNR, CDR2 FQNEAQ, per germline (reference sequence). After removal of 2 bases from V and 3 bases from J, the junction contained 9 bases not matched to a gene. Here the CDR3 reads CASSLRPGTVHTEAFF. The CDR3 nucleotides read TGTGCCAGCAGCTTACGACCCGGGACAGTACACACTGAAGCTTTCTTT.

The V and J genes are TRBV4-1 and TRBJ2-5; 13 nucleotides match TRBD2. Germline V gene lookup returns CDR1 MGHRA and CDR2 YSYEKL. With 4 bases clipped from V and 4 bases from J, the junction kept 12 bases outside the gene matches. This CDR3 is built from 18 residues. The CDR3 DNA reads TGCGCCAGCAGCCTACTAGGACTAGCGGGAGTTCTAGGAGAGACCCAGTACTTC. It is translated as CASSLLGLAGVLGETQYF.

This rearrangement joins TRBV5-1 to TRBJ2-5; the D gene is possibly TRBD2 (5 bases). The CDR3 totals 13 residues. The V end lost 1 base, the J end lost 3 bases, and 7 bases lay between the germline ends. Germline V gives CDR1 SGHRS, CDR2 YFSETQ. CDR3 protein: CASSLNGKETQYF. CDR3 nucleotide sequence: TGCGCCAGCAGCTTGAACGGGAAAGAGACCCAGTACTTC.